Detailed here is one TCR beta chain. Its antigen is not identified. Noted treatment: 15 to 20 received Ad26.COV2.S at low or high dose, single or two shots; roughly five received placebo; per-sample allocation not given. Sampling took place 63 days after the first vaccine or placebo injection. Using immunoSEQ multiplex PCR, the repertoire was profiled, and TCRdb retains in-frame clones only, with some absent. Of 360,000 or so clones detected, around 87% appear once; the ten largest clones hold 3.4%. This sample stems from a study of Ad26.COV2.S vaccination and SARS-CoV-2 variants. Study-wide background: The authors gave Ad26.COV2.S intramuscularly, either once or twice 56 days apart. Notes on the study in general: Considerable breadth of spike-specific CD8+ and CD4+ T cell responses has reportedly been documented following vaccination. Measurement of non-spike TCR breadth gave similar results in vaccine and placebo recipients.

V was clipped by 5 bases and J by 5 bases, with 5 bases between them. The CDR3 has 10 residues. Germline CDR1 is DFQATT and CDR2 is SNEGSKA (reference sequence). This chain links TRBV20-1 with TRBJ2-3; D gene uncertain. The TCR sequence derives from a person aged 18-65 years who received the Ad26.COV2.S COVID-19 vaccine or a placebo. The material was peripheral blood, obtained in a trial of Ad26.COV2.S vaccine versus placebo. CDR3 in amino acids: CSAGKDTQYF. The CDR3 nucleotides are TGCAGTGCTGGAAAAGATACGCAGTATTTT.